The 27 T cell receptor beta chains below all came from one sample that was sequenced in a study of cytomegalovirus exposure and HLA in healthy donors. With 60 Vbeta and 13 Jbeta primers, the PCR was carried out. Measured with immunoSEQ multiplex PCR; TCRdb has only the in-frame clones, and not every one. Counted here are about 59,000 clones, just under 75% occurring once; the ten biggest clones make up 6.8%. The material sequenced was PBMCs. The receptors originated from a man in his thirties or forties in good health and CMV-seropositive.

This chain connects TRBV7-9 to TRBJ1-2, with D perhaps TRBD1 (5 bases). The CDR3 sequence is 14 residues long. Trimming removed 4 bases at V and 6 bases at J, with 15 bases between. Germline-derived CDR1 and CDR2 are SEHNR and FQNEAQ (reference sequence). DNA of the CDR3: TGTGCCAGCAGCTACCAGGGCCCGCAGGATGGCTACACCTTC. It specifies CASSYQGPQDGYTF. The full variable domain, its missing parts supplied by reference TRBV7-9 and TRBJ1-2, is DTGVSQNPRHKITKRGQNVTFRCDPISEHNRLYWYRQTLGQGPEFLTYFQNEAQLEKSRLLSDRFSAERPKGSFSTLEIQRTEQGDSAMYLCASSYQGPQDGYTFGSGTRLTVV.

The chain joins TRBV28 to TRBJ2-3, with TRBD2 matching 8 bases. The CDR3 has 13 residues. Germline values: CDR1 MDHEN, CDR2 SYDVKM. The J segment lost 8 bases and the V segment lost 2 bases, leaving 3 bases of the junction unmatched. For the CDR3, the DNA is TGTGCCAGCAGTTTACCAAGCGGGGGTACGCAGTATTTT. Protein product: CASSLPSGGTQYF.

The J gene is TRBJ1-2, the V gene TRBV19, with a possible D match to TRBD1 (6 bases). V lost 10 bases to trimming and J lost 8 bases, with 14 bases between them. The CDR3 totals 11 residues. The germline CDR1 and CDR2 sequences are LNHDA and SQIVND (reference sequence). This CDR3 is CATSTQGGYTF. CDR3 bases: TGTGCCACCTCAACCCAGGGGGGCTACACCTTC.

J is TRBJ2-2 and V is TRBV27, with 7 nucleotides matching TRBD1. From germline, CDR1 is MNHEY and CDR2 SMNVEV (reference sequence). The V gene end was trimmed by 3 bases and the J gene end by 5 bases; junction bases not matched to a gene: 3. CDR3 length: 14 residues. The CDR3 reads CASSFTGDTGELFF. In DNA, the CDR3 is TGTGCCAGCAGTTTTACAGGGGATACCGGGGAGCTGTTTTTT.

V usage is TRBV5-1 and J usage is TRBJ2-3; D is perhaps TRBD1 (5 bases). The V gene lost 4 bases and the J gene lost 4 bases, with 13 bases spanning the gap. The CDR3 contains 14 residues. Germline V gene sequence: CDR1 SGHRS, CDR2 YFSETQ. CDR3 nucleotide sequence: TGCGCCAGCAGCCTCCCTCAGGGCGCAGATACGCAGTATTTT. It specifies CASSLPQGADTQYF. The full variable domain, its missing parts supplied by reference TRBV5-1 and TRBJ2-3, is KAGVTQTPRYLIKTRGQQVTLSCSPISGHRSVSWYQQTPGQGLQFLFEYFSETQRNKGNFPGRFSGRQFSNSRSEMNVSTLELGDSALYLCASSLPQGADTQYFGPGTRLTVL.

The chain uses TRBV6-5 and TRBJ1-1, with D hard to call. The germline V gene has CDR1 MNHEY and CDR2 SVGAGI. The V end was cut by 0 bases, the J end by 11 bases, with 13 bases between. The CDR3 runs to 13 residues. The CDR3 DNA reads TGTGCCAGCAGTTACTCCCTACGGGGTCGGGCTTTCTTT. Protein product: CASSYSLRGRAFF.

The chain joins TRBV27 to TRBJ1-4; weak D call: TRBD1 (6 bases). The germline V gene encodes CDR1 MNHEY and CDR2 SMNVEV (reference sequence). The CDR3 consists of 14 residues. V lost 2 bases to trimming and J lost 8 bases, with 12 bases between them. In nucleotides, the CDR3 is TGTGCCAGCAGTTTAGGTGAGGGGGAAGAAAAACTGTTTTTT. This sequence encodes CASSLGEGEEKLFF.

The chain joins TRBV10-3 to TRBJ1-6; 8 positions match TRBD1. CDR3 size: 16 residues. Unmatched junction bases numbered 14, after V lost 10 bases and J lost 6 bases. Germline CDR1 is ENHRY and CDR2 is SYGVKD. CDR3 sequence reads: CATAFIVTGANSPLHF. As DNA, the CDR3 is TGTGCCACCGCGTTCATAGTGACAGGGGCTAATTCACCCCTCCACTTT.

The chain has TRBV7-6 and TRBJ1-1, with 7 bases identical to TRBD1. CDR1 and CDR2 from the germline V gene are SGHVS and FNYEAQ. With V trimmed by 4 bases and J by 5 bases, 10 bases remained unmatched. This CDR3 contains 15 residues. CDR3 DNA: TGTGCCAGCAGCTCTACCAGACAGGGTTGGACTGAAGCTTTCTTT. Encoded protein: CASSSTRQGWTEAFF.

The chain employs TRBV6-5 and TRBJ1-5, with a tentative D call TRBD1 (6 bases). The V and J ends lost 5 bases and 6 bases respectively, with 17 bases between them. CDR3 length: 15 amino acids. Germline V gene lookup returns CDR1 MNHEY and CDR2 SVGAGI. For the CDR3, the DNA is TGTGCCAGCAGTACAACACAGGGTTCGGCTCAGCCCCAGCATTTT. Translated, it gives CASSTTQGSAQPQHF.

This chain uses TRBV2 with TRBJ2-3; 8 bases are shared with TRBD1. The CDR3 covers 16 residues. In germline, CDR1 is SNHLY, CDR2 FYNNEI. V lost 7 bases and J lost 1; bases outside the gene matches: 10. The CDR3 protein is CASMADRVWGTDTQYF. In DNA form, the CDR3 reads TGTGCCAGCATGGCGGACAGGGTTTGGGGCACAGATACGCAGTATTTT. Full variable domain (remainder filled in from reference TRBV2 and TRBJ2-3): EPEVTQTPSHQVTQMGQEVILRCVPISNHLYFYWYRQILGQKVEFLVSFYNNEISEKSEIFDDQFSVERPDGSNFTLKIRSTKLEDSAMYFCASMADRVWGTDTQYFGPGTRLTVL.

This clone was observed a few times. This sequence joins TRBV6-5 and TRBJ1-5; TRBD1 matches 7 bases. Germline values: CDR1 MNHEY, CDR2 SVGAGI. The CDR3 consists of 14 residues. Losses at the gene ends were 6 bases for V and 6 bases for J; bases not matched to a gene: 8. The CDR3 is CASSSLDRAQPQHF. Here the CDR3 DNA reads TGTGCCAGCAGCTCCCTCGACAGGGCTCAGCCCCAGCATTTT.

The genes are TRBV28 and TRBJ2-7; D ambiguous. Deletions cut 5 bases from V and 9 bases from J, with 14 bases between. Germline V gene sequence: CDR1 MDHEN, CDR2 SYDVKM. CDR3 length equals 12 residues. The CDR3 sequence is CASSPLGFGQYF. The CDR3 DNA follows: TGTGCCAGCAGTCCTCTCGGGTTTGGGCAGTACTTC. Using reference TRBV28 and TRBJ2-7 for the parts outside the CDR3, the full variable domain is DVKVTQSSRYLVKRTGEKVFLECVQDMDHENMFWYRQDPGLGLRLIYFSYDVKMKEKGDIPEGYSVSREKKERFSLILESASTNQTSMYLCASSPLGFGQYFGPGTRLTVT.

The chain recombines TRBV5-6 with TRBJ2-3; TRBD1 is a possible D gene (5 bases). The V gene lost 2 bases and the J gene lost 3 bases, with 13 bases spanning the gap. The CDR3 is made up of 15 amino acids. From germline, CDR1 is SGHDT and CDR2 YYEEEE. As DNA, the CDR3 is TGTGCCAGCAGCTTCATAGGGGCGTTTACAGATACGCAGTATTTT. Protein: CASSFIGAFTDTQYF.

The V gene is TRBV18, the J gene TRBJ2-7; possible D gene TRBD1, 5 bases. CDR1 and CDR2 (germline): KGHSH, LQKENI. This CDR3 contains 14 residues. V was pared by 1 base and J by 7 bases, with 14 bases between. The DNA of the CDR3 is TGTGCCAGCTCACCACGACGGCAGGGTGAAGAGCAGTACTTC. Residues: CASSPRRQGEEQYF.

The CDR3: CASSSAGGYTDTQYF. In DNA, the CDR3 is TGTGCCAGCAGTTCGGCAGGGGGTTACACAGATACGCAGTATTTT. The V call is TRBV6-5, the J call TRBJ2-3; 7 bases fit TRBD1. The CDR3 is made up of 15 amino acids. V shed 4 bases and J 2 bases; nucleotides not matched to a gene: 6. Germline CDR1 and CDR2: MNHEY and SVGAGI.

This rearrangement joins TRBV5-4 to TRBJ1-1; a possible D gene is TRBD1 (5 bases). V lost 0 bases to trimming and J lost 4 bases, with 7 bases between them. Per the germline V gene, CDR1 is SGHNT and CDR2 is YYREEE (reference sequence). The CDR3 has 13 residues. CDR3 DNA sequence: TGTGCCAGCAGCTTGGACGGGGGCACTGAAGCTTTCTTT. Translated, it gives CASSLDGGTEAFF.

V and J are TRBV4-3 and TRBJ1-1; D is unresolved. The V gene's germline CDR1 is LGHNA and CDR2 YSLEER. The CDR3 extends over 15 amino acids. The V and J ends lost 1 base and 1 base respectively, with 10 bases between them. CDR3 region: CASSQGYLRNTEAFF. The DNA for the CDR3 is TGCGCCAGCAGCCAAGGGTATCTAAGGAACACTGAAGCTTTCTTT.

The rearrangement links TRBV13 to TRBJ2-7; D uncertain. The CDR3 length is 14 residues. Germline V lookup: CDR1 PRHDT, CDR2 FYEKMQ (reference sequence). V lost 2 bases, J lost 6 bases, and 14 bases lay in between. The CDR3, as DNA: TGTGCCAGCAGCTTATATAGTAGTATTGGCGAGCAGTACTTC. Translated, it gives CASSLYSSIGEQYF.

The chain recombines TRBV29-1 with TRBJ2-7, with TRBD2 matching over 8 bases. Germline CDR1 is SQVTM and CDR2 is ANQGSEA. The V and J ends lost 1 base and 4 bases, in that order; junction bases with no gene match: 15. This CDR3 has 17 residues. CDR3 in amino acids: CSVEGIREGSSFYEQYF. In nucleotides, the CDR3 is TGCAGCGTTGAAGGGATACGGGAGGGGTCCAGCTTTTACGAGCAGTACTTC.

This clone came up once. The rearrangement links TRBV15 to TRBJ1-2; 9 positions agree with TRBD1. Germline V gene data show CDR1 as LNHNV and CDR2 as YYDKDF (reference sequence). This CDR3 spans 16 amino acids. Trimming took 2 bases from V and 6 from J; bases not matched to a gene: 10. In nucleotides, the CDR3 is TGTGCCACCAGCAGATACAGGGGGCCCGTGGATGATGGCTACACCTTC. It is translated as CATSRYRGPVDDGYTF.

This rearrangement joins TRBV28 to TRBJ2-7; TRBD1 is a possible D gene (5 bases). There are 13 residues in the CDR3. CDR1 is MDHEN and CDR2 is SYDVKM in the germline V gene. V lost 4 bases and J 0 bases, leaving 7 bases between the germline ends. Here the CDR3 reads CASSWGLSYEQYF. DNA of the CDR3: TGTGCCAGCAGTTGGGGCCTCTCCTACGAGCAGTACTTC.

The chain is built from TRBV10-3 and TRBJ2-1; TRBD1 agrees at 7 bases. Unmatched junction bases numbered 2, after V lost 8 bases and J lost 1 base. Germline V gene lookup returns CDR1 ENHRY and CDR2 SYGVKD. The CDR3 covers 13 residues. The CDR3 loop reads CAISGQSYNEQFF. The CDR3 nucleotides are TGTGCCATCTCGGGACAGTCCTACAATGAGCAGTTCTTC.

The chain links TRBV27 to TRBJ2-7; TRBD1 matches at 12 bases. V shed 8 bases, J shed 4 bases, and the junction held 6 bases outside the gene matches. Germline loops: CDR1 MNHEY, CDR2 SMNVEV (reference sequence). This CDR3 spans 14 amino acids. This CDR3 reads CASRGTGGAYEQYF. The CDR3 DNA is TGTGCCAGCCGGGGGACAGGGGGCGCGTACGAGCAGTACTTC.

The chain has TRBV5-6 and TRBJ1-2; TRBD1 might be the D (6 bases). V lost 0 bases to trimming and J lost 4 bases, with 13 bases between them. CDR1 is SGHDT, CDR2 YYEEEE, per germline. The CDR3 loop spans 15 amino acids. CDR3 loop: CASSLEGAGAYGYTF. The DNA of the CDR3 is TGTGCCAGCAGCTTGGAAGGGGCAGGGGCCTATGGCTACACCTTC.

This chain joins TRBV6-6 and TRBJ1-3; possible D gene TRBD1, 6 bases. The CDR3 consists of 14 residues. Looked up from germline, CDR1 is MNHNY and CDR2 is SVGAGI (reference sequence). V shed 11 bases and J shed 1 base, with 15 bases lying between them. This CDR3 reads CAGALGGSGNTIYF. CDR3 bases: TGTGCCGGAGCCCTAGGGGGTTCTGGAAACACCATATATTTT.

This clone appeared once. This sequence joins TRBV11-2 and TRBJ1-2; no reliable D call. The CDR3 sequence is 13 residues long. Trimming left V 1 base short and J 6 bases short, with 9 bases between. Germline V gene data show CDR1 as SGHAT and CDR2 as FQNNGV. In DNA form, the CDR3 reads TGTGCCAGCAGCTTAGGGTACGGGGATGGCTACACCTTC. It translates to CASSLGYGDGYTF.